The 8 T cell receptor beta chains below were found in one sample sequenced in a study of Graves' ophthalmopathy and Graves' hyperthyroidism. Amplifying from RNA transcripts, the study obtained TCR beta CDR3 regions. The first round was an RT-PCR with HTBI primers, and the second round was a multiplex PCR. One entry per CDR3 protein results from TCRdb running MiXCR on the multiplex PCR reads. The table includes about 39,000 distinct CDR3 sequences, around half detected once. The sequencing input was peripheral blood. These receptors were obtained from an adult woman with stable Graves' hyperthyroidism.

This clonotype has at least ten counts. The chain is built from TRBV4-1 and TRBJ2-2; weak D call: TRBD2 (5 bases). CDR3 length equals 15 residues. The ends were cut back, 6 bases at V and 1 base at J, with 12 bases in the middle. Germline CDR1 is MGHRA and CDR2 is YSYEKL. CDR3 sequence: CASRPDGGNTGELFF. Here the CDR3 DNA reads TGCGCCAGCAGACCGGACGGAGGGAACACCGGGGAGCTGTTTTTT.

The rearrangement joins TRBV20-1 to TRBJ2-6, with TRBD1 identical over 9 bases. Trimming removed 0 bases from V and 16 bases from J; junction bases left unmatched: 13. Looked up from germline, CDR1 is DFQATT and CDR2 is SNEGSKA (reference sequence). The CDR3 has 15 residues. The CDR3, as DNA: TGCAGTGCTAGAGATCCCGGGACAGGGAACTACGAGCTGACTTTC. It yields the protein CSARDPGTGNYELTF.

The V and J genes are TRBV7-9 and TRBJ2-7; no clear D gene. The ends were cut back, 1 base at V and 5 bases at J, with 15 bases in the middle. CDR1 is SEHNR, CDR2 FQNEAQ, per germline (reference sequence). CDR3 length: 15 residues. The CDR3 region has the DNA TGTGCCAGCAGCTTAGGGGCAGAATCTTACCACGAGCAGTACTTC. It codes for CASSLGAESYHEQYF.

The gene calls are TRBV20-1 and TRBJ2-5; 7 nucleotides line up with TRBD2. Looked up from germline, CDR1 is DFQATT and CDR2 is SNEGSKA (reference sequence). Losses at the gene ends were 3 bases for V and 2 bases for J; bases not matched to a gene: 3. This CDR3 spans 13 amino acids. The CDR3 nucleotides are TGCAGTGCTAGGGGGGGGGTACAAGAGACCCAGTACTTC. Translation: CSARGGVQETQYF.

This clonotype was detected ten times or more. The chain couples TRBV7-9 to TRBJ2-2, with 8 bases matching TRBD1. Per the germline V gene, CDR1 is SEHNR and CDR2 is FQNEAQ (reference sequence). CDR3 length equals 14 residues. After removal of 5 bases from V and 6 bases from J, the junction contained 5 bases not matched to a gene. CDR3 nucleotide sequence: TGTGCCAGCAGCAGGACAGGGAGGTCCGGGGAGCTGTTTTTT. As protein: CASSRTGRSGELFF.

The chain joins TRBV7-9 to TRBJ2-5; weak D call: TRBD2 (7 bases). V was shortened by 6 bases and J by 9 bases, with 20 bases between the two germline ends. Germline CDR1 reads SEHNR; CDR2 reads FQNEAQ (reference sequence). The CDR3 totals 14 residues. The CDR3 DNA follows: TGTGCCAGCAGTCCCAGTGGCGGGGGCGAGTCCCAGTACTTC. Amino acid sequence: CASSPSGGGESQYF. Combining the CDR3 with reference TRBV7-9 and TRBJ2-5 gives the whole variable domain DTGVSQNPRHKITKRGQNVTFRCDPISEHNRLYWYRQTLGQGPEFLTYFQNEAQLEKSRLLSDRFSAERPKGSFSTLEIQRTEQGDSAMYLCASSPSGGGESQYFGPGTRLLVL.

At least ten counts were recorded for this clonotype. CDR3 region: CASSYTGRNYGYTF. CDR3 nucleotide sequence: TGTGCCAGCAGTTACACAGGACGTAACTATGGCTACACCTTC. V usage is TRBV6-6 and J usage is TRBJ1-2; maybe TRBD1 (5 bases). CDR3 length: 14 residues. Trimming pared 2 bases from V and 1 base from J, leaving 8 bases between. Per the germline V gene, CDR1 is MNHNY and CDR2 is SVGAGI (reference sequence).

This clonotype was seen only once. The CDR3 ends on some other residue instead of the conserved phenylalanine or tryptophan, so this is likely a read error. V and J are TRBV5-1 and TRBJ1-2; the match to TRBD1 covers 7 bases. The CDR3 has 15 amino acids. CDR1 and CDR2 from the germline V gene are SGHRS and YFSETQ. The J segment lost 8 bases and the V segment lost 4 bases, leaving 14 bases of the junction unmatched. CDR3: CASSVWAGGEDGYTL. The CDR3 region has the DNA TGCGCCAGCAGCGTTTGGGCAGGGGGAGAGGACGGCTACACCCTC.